Reported below is one T cell receptor (beta chain). The data were obtained in a study of blood T cell repertoires in COVID-19. Study details: PBMCs, B-cell-depleted T cells, or T cells were the source of the cDNA or gDNA that made up the material.

Study processing details: From reference gene primer amplification, estimates of nucleated cell counts were derived. Only in-frame clones appear in the TCRdb table, and some are missing; sequencing was by immunoSEQ multiplex PCR. That table gives V, J and clone size, and the DNA gave D and trimming. This table holds about 220,000 clones, more than 85% found once. This CDR3 has 19 amino acids. The germline gives CDR1 MNHEY, CDR2 SMNVEV (reference sequence). Trimming took 2 bases from V and 0 from J; bases not matched to a gene: 6. The sample was peripheral blood. This receptor was obtained from a man in his forties with active or convalescent COVID-19. The rearrangement joins TRBV27 to TRBJ1-6; 11 bases line up with TRBD1. CDR3 in amino acids: CASSLHRTGGSSYNSPLHF. CDR3 DNA sequence: TGTGCCAGCAGTTTACATAGGACAGGGGGCAGCTCCTATAATTCACCCCTCCACTTT.